The rows below give T cell receptor beta chains drawn from one sample of a study of blood T cell repertoires in COVID-19. Repertoires were generated with immunoSEQ multiplex PCR, while TCRdb's copy carries only in-frame clones and drops some. Found here are 90,000 to 100,000 clones, approximately 82% of them singletons; the top ten hold 4.1%. Sequences were obtained from peripheral blood. The receptors originated from a man aged 60-69 years with acute or convalescent COVID-19. CDR3s include the opening cysteine and the closing phenylalanine or tryptophan. Fields, in order: CDR3 protein, CDR3 DNA, D gene, V gene, J gene, clone size. The D gene is left open where the match is weak. Some rows have no size entry. The others give once, few or many, or a class for an expanded clone.

CDR3aa: CASSVLAGALYNEQFF; CDR3nt: TGTGCCAGCAGCGTACTAGCGGGGGCCCTCTACAATGAGCAGTTCTTC; d_gene: TRBD2; v_gene: TRBV7-3; j_gene: TRBJ2-1; abundance: .
CDR3aa: CASSYETLTLYEQYF; CDR3nt: TGTGCCAGCAGTTACGAGACCTTGACTCTCTACGAGCAGTACTTC; d_gene: .; v_gene: TRBV6-2/TRBV6-3; j_gene: TRBJ2-7; abundance: .
CDR3aa: CASSSPTGAGNTEAFF; CDR3nt: TGTGCCAGCAGTTCACCTACAGGGGCGGGGAACACTGAAGCTTTCTTT; d_gene: TRBD1; v_gene: TRBV27; j_gene: TRBJ1-1; abundance: .
CDR3aa: CASSWVTSGSSDTQYF; CDR3nt: TGTGCCAGCAGCTGGGTGACTAGCGGGAGCTCAGATACGCAGTATTTT; d_gene: TRBD2; v_gene: TRBV5-8; j_gene: TRBJ2-3; abundance: .
CDR3aa: CASSFGTEAFF; CDR3nt: TGTGCCAGCAGTTTCGGGACTGAAGCTTTCTTT; d_gene: .; v_gene: TRBV12-3/TRBV12-4; j_gene: TRBJ1-1; abundance: .
CDR3aa: CASSFLGSNGYTF; CDR3nt: TGTGCCAGCAGCTTTCTCGGTTCTAATGGCTACACCTTC; d_gene: .; v_gene: TRBV11-2; j_gene: TRBJ1-2; abundance: .
CDR3aa: CASSLRGRDTEAFF; CDR3nt: TGTGCCAGCAGCTTGCGGGGTAGGGACACTGAAGCTTTCTTT; d_gene: .; v_gene: TRBV11-3; j_gene: TRBJ1-1; abundance: .
CDR3aa: CASQPGQGINQPQHF; CDR3nt: TGTGCCAGCCAACCGGGACAGGGGATTAATCAGCCCCAGCATTTT; d_gene: TRBD1; v_gene: TRBV7-9; j_gene: TRBJ1-5; abundance: few
CDR3aa: CASSRGGDTEAFF; CDR3nt: TGTGCCAGTTCTCGGGGGGGGGATACTGAAGCTTTCTTT; d_gene: .; v_gene: TRBV12-3/TRBV12-4; j_gene: TRBJ1-1; abundance: many
CDR3aa: CASSDSHRVTQDTQYF; CDR3nt: TGTGCCAGCAGTGACTCCCACAGGGTCACCCAAGATACGCAGTATTTT; d_gene: .; v_gene: TRBV6-4; j_gene: TRBJ2-3; abundance: .
CDR3aa: CASSLNWDSNSPLHF; CDR3nt: TGTGCCAGCAGTTTAAATTGGGACAGCAATTCACCCCTCCACTTT; d_gene: TRBD1; v_gene: TRBV27; j_gene: TRBJ1-6; abundance: .
CDR3aa: CASSQQGPTEAFF; CDR3nt: TGTGCCAGCAGCCAGCAGGGCCCCACTGAAGCTTTCTTT; d_gene: .; v_gene: TRBV7-6; j_gene: TRBJ1-1; abundance: .
CDR3aa: CASSPLDRISGANVLTF; CDR3nt: TGTGCCAGTAGCCCCCTCGACAGAATATCTGGGGCCAACGTCCTGACTTTC; d_gene: .; v_gene: TRBV19; j_gene: TRBJ2-6; abundance: .
CDR3aa: CASSRSFPQSYNEQFF; CDR3nt: TGTGCCAGCAGCCGATCCTTTCCACAATCCTACAATGAGCAGTTCTTC; d_gene: .; v_gene: TRBV7-6; j_gene: TRBJ2-1; abundance: .
CDR3aa: CASSFVTGELFF; CDR3nt: TGTGCCAGCAGTTTCGTTACCGGGGAGCTGTTTTTT; d_gene: .; v_gene: TRBV27; j_gene: TRBJ2-2; abundance: .
CDR3aa: CATSPTSGYNEQFF; CDR3nt: TGTGCCACCAGCCCGACTAGCGGCTACAATGAGCAGTTCTTC; d_gene: TRBD2; v_gene: TRBV24-1; j_gene: TRBJ2-1; abundance: .
CDR3aa: CAWSFPLEGQGRSEAFF; CDR3nt: TGTGCCTGGAGTTTCCCCTTGGAGGGACAGGGTAGGTCTGAAGCTTTCTTT; d_gene: TRBD1; v_gene: TRBV30; j_gene: TRBJ1-1; abundance: .
CDR3aa: CASSAKQGRRYGYTF; CDR3nt: TGTGCCAGCAGCGCGAAACAGGGTCGTCGATATGGCTACACCTTC; d_gene: .; v_gene: TRBV5-6; j_gene: TRBJ1-2; abundance: .
CDR3aa: CAWSTDTYNEQFF; CDR3nt: TGTGCCTGGAGTACGGACACCTACAATGAGCAGTTCTTC; d_gene: .; v_gene: TRBV30; j_gene: TRBJ2-1; abundance: .
CDR3aa: CASSLRGNTIYF; CDR3nt: TGTGCCAGCAGCCTCCGGGGAAACACCATATATTTT; d_gene: .; v_gene: TRBV3-1/TRBV3-2; j_gene: TRBJ1-3; abundance: .
CDR3aa: CASSYGGLALEGQYF; CDR3nt: TGTGCCAGCAGTTACGGTGGGCTAGCGTTGGAGGGGCAGTACTTC; d_gene: .; v_gene: TRBV6-5; j_gene: TRBJ2-7; abundance: .
CDR3aa: CASSPIGGSLQSREQYF; CDR3nt: TGTGCCAGCAGTCCCATAGGCGGCTCCCTCCAATCTCGCGAGCAGTACTTC; d_gene: .; v_gene: TRBV7-9; j_gene: TRBJ2-7; abundance: .
CDR3aa: CASSLGDSRSTDTQYF; CDR3nt: TGTGCCAGCAGCTTGGGGGACTCGAGGAGCACAGATACGCAGTATTTT; d_gene: .; v_gene: TRBV5-8; j_gene: TRBJ2-3; abundance: few
CDR3aa: CASSYSGGKSEAFF; CDR3nt: TGTGCCAGCAGTTACTCCGGGGGGAAAAGTGAAGCTTTCTTT; d_gene: .; v_gene: TRBV6-5; j_gene: TRBJ1-1; abundance: once
CDR3aa: CASSLGGGPEQFF; CDR3nt: TGTGCCAGCAGCTTGGGGGGAGGCCCAGAGCAGTTCTTC; d_gene: .; v_gene: TRBV5-8; j_gene: TRBJ2-1; abundance: once
CDR3aa: CASRYSGANVLTF; CDR3nt: TGTGCCAGCAGGTACTCTGGGGCCAACGTCCTGACTTTC; d_gene: .; v_gene: TRBV6-5; j_gene: TRBJ2-6; abundance: .
CDR3aa: CAWTDYTGELFF; CDR3nt: TGTGCCTGGACAGACTACACCGGGGAGCTGTTTTTT; d_gene: .; v_gene: TRBV30; j_gene: TRBJ2-2; abundance: .
CDR3aa: CASSLGGTGSSYEQYF; CDR3nt: TGCGCCAGCAGCTTGGGAGGGACAGGGAGCTCCTACGAGCAGTACTTC; d_gene: TRBD1; v_gene: TRBV5-1; j_gene: TRBJ2-7; abundance: .
CDR3aa: CASSLPDRGLAYEQYF; CDR3nt: TGCGCCAGCAGCCTCCCTGACAGGGGATTAGCCTACGAGCAGTACTTC; d_gene: TRBD1; v_gene: TRBV5-1; j_gene: TRBJ2-7; abundance: .
CDR3aa: CASSLARVGGGYTF; CDR3nt: TGTGCCAGCAGCTTAGCCAGGGTGGGAGGCGGCTACACCTTC; d_gene: .; v_gene: TRBV7-8; j_gene: TRBJ1-2; abundance: .
CDR3aa: CASGPTWDSGGADTQYF; CDR3nt: TGTGCTAGTGGTCCCACCTGGGATAGCGGGGGGGCAGATACGCAGTATTTT; d_gene: TRBD2; v_gene: TRBV12-5; j_gene: TRBJ2-3; abundance: .
CDR3aa: CASSKTVAGRCDQPQHF; CDR3nt: TGTGCCAGCAGCAAAACTGTTGCGGGACGGTGTGATCAGCCCCAGCATTTT; d_gene: .; v_gene: TRBV21-1; j_gene: TRBJ1-5; abundance: .